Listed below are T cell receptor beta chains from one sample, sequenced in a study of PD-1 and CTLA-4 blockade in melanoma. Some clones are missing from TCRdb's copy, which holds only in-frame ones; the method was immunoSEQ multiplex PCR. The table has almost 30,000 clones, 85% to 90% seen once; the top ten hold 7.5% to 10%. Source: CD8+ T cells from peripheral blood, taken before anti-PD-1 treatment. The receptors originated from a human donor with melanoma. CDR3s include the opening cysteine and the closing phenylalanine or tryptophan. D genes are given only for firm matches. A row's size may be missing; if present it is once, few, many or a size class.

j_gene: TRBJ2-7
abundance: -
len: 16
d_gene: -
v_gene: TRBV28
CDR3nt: TGTGCCAGCAGTCCACCAGAAGGGCTACTTTCCTACGAGCAGTACTTC
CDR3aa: CASSPPEGLLSYEQYF

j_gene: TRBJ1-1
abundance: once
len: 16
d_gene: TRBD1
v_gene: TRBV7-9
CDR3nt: TGTGCCAGCAGCACCGGACAGGGGGAAATGAACACTGAAGCTTTCTTT
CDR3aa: CASSTGQGEMNTEAFF

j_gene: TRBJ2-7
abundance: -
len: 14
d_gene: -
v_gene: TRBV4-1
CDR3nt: TGCGCCAGCAGCCCACAGGACGTCTCCTACGAGCAGTACTTC
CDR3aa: CASSPQDVSYEQYF

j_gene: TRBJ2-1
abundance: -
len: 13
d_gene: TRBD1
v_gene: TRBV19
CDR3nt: TGTGCCAGTAGTATAACAGGGGATAATGAGCAGTTCTTC
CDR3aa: CASSITGDNEQFF

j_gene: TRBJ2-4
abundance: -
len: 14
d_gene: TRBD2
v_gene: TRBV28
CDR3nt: TGTGCCAGCAGGCCCCCTCTAGCGGCAAACATTCAGTACTTC
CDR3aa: CASRPPLAANIQYF

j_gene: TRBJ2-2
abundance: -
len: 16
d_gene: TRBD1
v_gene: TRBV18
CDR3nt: TGTGCCAGCTCACCACCGGACAGGAACGGCCCCGGGGAGCTGTTTTTT
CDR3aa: CASSPPDRNGPGELFF

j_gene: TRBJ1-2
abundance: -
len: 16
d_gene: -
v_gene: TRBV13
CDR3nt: TGTGCCAGCAGCTTAGTCACCGCCGGGACGGATTATGGCTACACCTTC
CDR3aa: CASSLVTAGTDYGYTF

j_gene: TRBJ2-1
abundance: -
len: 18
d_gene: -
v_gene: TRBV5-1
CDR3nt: TGCGCCAGCAGCTTGTCCCGGGATTTAGCGAGGTCCTACAATGAGCAGTTCTTC
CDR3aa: CASSLSRDLARSYNEQFF

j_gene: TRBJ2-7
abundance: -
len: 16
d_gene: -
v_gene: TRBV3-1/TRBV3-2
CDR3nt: TGTGCCAGCAGCCAAGTCCACGGAGCTGAAACGTACGAGCAGTACTTC
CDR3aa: CASSQVHGAETYEQYF

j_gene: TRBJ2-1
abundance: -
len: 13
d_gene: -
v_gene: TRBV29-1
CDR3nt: TGCAGCGTTGAGGGCAGGGTCTACAATGAGCAGTTCTTC
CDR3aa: CSVEGRVYNEQFF

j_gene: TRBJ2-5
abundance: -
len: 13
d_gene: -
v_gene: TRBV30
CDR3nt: TGTGCCTGGATTTACAGGAGCGGGGAGACCCAGTACTTC
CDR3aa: CAWIYRSGETQYF

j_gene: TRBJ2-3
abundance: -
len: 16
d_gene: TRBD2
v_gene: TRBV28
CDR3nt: TGTGCCAGCAGCCTACTGGGCGGGAGGGGGGCAGATACGCAGTATTTT
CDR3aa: CASSLLGGRGADTQYF

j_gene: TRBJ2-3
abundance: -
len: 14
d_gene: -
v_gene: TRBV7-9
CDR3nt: TGTGCCAGCAGCCCTAGCCCCGAAGACTCCACGCAGTATTTT
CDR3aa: CASSPSPEDSTQYF

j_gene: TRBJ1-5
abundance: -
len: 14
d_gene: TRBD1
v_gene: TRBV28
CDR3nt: TGTGCCAGCAGTCCCGGGACAGGGGAACAGCCCCAGCATTTT
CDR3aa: CASSPGTGEQPQHF

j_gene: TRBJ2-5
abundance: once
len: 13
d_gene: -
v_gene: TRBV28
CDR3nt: TGTGCCACCGAGGCGGGGCCCCAAGAGACCCAGTACTTC
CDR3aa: CATEAGPQETQYF

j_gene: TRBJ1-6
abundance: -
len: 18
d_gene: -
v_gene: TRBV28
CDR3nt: TGTGCCAGCAGTTTAGAGTTCGGGGGGACGACCTATAATTCACCCCTCCACTTT
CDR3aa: CASSLEFGGTTYNSPLHF

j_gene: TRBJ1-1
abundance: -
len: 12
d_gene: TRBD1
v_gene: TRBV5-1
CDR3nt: TGCGCCAGCAGCCTGGACAGGGAAGAAGCTTTCTTT
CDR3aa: CASSLDREEAFF

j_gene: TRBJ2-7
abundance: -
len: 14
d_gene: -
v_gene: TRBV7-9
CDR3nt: TGTGCCAGCAGCTTGGTAGGAGGGAGCTACGAGCAGTACTTC
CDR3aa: CASSLVGGSYEQYF

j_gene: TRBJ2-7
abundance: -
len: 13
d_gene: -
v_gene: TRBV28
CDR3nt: TGTGCCAGCAGTTCCACTAGTGGATACGAGCAGTACTTC
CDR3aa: CASSSTSGYEQYF

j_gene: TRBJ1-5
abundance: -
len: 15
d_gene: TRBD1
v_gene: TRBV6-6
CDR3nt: TGTGCCAGCAGTCCAACAGGGGGTTTCAATCAGCCCCAGCATTTT
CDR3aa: CASSPTGGFNQPQHF

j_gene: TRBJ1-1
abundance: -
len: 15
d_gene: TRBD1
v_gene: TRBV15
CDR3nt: TGTGCCACCAGCAGTCCACAGGGGACGAACACTGAAGCTTTCTTT
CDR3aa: CATSSPQGTNTEAFF

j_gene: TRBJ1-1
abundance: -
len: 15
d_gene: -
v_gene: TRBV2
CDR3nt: TGTGCCAGCAGTGAATTCGAAGGGTGGGAGACTGAAGCTTTCTTT
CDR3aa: CASSEFEGWETEAFF

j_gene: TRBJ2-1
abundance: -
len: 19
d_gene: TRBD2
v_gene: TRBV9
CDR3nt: TGTGCCAGCAGCAACCCTACAGGGACTAGCGGGAGTAACTACAATGAGCAGTTCTTC
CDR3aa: CASSNPTGTSGSNYNEQFF

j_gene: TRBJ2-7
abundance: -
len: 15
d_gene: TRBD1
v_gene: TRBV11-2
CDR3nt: TGTGCCAGCAGCTTCGGGACAGGGACGACCTACGAGCAGTACTTC
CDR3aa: CASSFGTGTTYEQYF

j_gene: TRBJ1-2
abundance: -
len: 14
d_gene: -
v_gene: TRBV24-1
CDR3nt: TGTGCCACCAGTGATTATCGGCAGGTGGACGGCTACACCTTC
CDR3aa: CATSDYRQVDGYTF

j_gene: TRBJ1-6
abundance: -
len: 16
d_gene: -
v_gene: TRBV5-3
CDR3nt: TGTGCCAGAAGACGGGAGCCTCCGAACCACCATTCACCCCTCCACTTT
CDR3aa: CARRREPPNHHSPLHF

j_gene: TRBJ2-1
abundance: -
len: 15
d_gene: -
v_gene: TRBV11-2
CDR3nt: TGTGCCAGCAGATCCCGGACTCCTGCCTACAATGAGCAGTTCTTC
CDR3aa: CASRSRTPAYNEQFF

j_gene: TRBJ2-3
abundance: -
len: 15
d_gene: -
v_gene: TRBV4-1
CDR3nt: TGCGCCAGCAGCCAAGATCCCTCACACGGAGATACGCAGTATTTT
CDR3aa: CASSQDPSHGDTQYF

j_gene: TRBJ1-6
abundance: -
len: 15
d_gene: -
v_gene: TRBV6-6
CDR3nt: TGTGCCAGCAGTTTCAGGCAGGGGAGCAATTCACCCCTCCACTTT
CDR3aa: CASSFRQGSNSPLHF

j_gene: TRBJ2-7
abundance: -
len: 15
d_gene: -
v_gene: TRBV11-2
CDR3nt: TGTGCCAGCAGCTTATACCCGGGCAACTCCTACGAGCAGTACTTC
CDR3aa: CASSLYPGNSYEQYF

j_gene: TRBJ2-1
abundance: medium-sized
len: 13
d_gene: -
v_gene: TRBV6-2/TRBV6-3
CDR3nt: TGTGCCAGCAGTTCTGGGGGCCACAATGAGCAGTTCTTC
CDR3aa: CASSSGGHNEQFF

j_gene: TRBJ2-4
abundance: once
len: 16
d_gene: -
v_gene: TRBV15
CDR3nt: TGTGCCACCAGCAGAGATGTAGGGGTTCTCACCTCCGTTCAGTACTTC
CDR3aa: CATSRDVGVLTSVQYF

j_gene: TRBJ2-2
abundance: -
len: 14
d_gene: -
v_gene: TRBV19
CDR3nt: TGTGCCAGTAGTTCAGGGATGGACACCGGGGAGCTGTTTTTT
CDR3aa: CASSSGMDTGELFF

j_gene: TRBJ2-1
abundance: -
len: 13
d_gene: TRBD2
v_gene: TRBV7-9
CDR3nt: TGTGCCAGCAGCCCAGGACTAGCGAGTGAGCAGTTCTTC
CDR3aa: CASSPGLASEQFF

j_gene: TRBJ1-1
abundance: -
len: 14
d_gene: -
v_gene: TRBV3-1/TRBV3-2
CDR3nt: TGTGCCAGCAGCCAAGTAGACCCGGGCAGGGAAGCTTTCTTT
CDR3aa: CASSQVDPGREAFF

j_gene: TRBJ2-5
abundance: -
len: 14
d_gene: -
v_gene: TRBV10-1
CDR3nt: TGCGCCAGCAGTGAGTCAGGGACCCAAGAGACCCAGTACTTC
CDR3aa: CASSESGTQETQYF

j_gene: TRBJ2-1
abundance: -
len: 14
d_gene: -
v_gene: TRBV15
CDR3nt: TGTGCCACCAGTGCGAAGAGCTCCTACAATGAGCAGTTCTTC
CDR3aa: CATSAKSSYNEQFF

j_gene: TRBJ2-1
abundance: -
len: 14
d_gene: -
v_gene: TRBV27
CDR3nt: TGTGCCAGCAGTCCACAGGGCGCCAGCAATGAGCAGTTCTTC
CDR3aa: CASSPQGASNEQFF

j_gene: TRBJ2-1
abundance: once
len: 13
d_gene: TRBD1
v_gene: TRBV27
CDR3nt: TGTGCCAGCAGTTTAAGCAGGGGGAATGAGCAGTTCTTC
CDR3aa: CASSLSRGNEQFF

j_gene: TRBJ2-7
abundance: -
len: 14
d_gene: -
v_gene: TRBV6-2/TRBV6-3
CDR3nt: TGTGCCAGCAGTTACTTCAGGAGCTCCTACGAGCAGTACTTC
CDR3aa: CASSYFRSSYEQYF

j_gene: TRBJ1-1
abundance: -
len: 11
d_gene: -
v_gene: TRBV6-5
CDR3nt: TGTGCCAGCAGTTATGGGCCCGAGGCTTTCTTT
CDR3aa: CASSYGPEAFF

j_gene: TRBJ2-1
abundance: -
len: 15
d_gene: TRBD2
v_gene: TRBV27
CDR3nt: TGTGCCAGCAGTTCCTTAGCGGGGGCCACGAATGAGCAGTTCTTC
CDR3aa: CASSSLAGATNEQFF

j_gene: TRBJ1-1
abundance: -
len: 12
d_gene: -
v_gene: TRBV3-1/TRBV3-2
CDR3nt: TGTGCCAGCAGCCCAGGGCTCACTGAAGCTTTCTTT
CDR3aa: CASSPGLTEAFF

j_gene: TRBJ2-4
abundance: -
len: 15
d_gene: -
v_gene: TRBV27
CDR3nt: TGTGCCAGCAGTTTATCGAGGGGTGCCAAAAACATTCAGTACTTC
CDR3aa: CASSLSRGAKNIQYF

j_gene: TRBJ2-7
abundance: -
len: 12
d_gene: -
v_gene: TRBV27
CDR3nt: TGTGCCAGCAGTTTTAGGGGGGGCGAGCAGTACTTC
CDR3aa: CASSFRGGEQYF

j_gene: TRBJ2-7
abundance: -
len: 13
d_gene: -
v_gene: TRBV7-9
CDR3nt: TGTGCCAGCAGCTTAGGATGGGAATACGAGCAGTACTTC
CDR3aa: CASSLGWEYEQYF

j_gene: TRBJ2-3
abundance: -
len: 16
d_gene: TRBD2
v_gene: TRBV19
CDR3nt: TGTGCCAGTAGTATCTTAGGCGGGGGAGGCACAGATACGCAGTATTTT
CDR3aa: CASSILGGGGTDTQYF

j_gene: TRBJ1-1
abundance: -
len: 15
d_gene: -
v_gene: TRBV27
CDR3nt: TGTGCCAGCAGTTCCCCGGGACTGGAGAACACTGAAGCTTTCTTT
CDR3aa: CASSSPGLENTEAFF

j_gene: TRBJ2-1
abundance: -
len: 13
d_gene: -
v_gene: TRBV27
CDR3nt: TGTGCCAGCGCCTGGACTTCCCGGGGTGAGCAGTTCTTC
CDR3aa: CASAWTSRGEQFF

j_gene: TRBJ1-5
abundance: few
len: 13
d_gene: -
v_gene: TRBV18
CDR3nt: TGTGCCAGCTCACCAGGAGGGGCACAGCCCCAGCATTTT
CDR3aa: CASSPGGAQPQHF

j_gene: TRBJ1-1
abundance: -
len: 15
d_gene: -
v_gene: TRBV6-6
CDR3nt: TGTGCCAGCAGTTACTCGGGGGGGAGTACCACTGAAGCTTTCTTT
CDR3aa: CASSYSGGSTTEAFF